This entry lists 6 T cell receptor beta chains sequenced from one sample in a study of control samples from healthy donors and cancer patients. Clones were sequenced by immunoSEQ multiplex PCR, and TCRdb holds only the in-frame ones, with some missing. The repertoire holds about 51,000 clones, with around nine tenths as singletons. The sequenced sample consisted of PBMCs. Receptors originate from a man in his fifties or sixties with head and neck cancer.

The genes are TRBV10-3 and TRBJ2-5, with D unresolved. CDR1 and CDR2 from the germline V gene are ENHRY and SYGVKD. Trimming shortened V by 3 bases and J by 5 bases, and 13 bases separated the two germline ends. The CDR3 is 14 amino acids. The CDR3 loop reads CAISEGALKETQYF. CDR3 nucleotides: TGTGCCATCAGTGAAGGAGCGCTGAAGGAGACCCAGTACTTC.

This sequence joins TRBV3-1 (or the pseudogene TRBV3-2) and TRBJ2-1; TRBD2 matches 8 bases. CDR3 length: 16 amino acids. The germline V gene encodes CDR1 LGHDT and CDR2 YNNKEL (reference sequence). Trimming at V came to 0 bases and at J to 6 bases, leaving 7 bases not matched to a gene. CDR3 nucleotides: TGTGCCAGCAGCCAAGAGATTGGACTAGCTTCCAATGAGCAGTTCTTC. Protein: CASSQEIGLASNEQFF.

The chain combines TRBV28 with TRBJ2-1, with a possible D match to TRBD2 (6 bases). The CDR3 spans 15 residues. V lost 1 base and J lost 4, with 11 bases in between. Germline lookup yields CDR1 MDHEN and CDR2 SYDVKM. CDR3 amino acids: CASSLFSGRYNEQFF. Here the CDR3 DNA reads TGTGCCAGCAGTTTATTCAGCGGGCGTTACAATGAGCAGTTCTTC.

The V and J genes are TRBV27 and TRBJ1-3, with 9 bases lining up with TRBD1. This CDR3 spans 16 amino acids. J lost 6 bases, V lost 5 bases, and 11 bases had no gene match. Germline loops: CDR1 MNHEY, CDR2 SMNVEV (reference sequence). CDR3 sequence reads: CASSRLPQGAKNTIYF. Written as DNA, the CDR3 is TGTGCCAGCAGTCGCCTGCCACAGGGGGCGAAAAACACCATATATTTT.

The chain carries TRBV6-5 and TRBJ2-4, with D unresolved. CDR1 and CDR2 (germline): MNHEY, SVGAGI. The CDR3 extends over 15 amino acids. The V and J ends lost 6 bases and 2 bases respectively, with 14 bases between them. CDR3 nucleotides: TGTGCCAGCAGCGCCCTCGTGGGGACCAAAAACATTCAGTACTTC. This translates into CASSALVGTKNIQYF.

This chain connects TRBV30 to TRBJ1-1, with TRBD1 identical over 9 bases. The CDR3 is 14 amino acids. CDR1 and CDR2 (germline): GTSNPN, SVGIG (reference sequence). V was clipped by 1 base and J by 3 bases; unmatched bases: 3. CDR3 protein: CAWSGDREYTEAFF. The CDR3 DNA is TGTGCCTGGAGTGGGGACAGGGAGTACACTGAAGCTTTCTTT.